This T cell receptor (beta chain) is drawn from a study of T cells in tumors after PD-1 blockade. Study background: Some patients also took daily vismodegib 150 mg during anti-PD-1 treatment.

Findings and limits, study-wide: Approximately 41% of tumor TCR clonotypes were also found in blood.

The protocol was immunoSEQ multiplex PCR, while the TCRdb copy is restricted to in-frame clones and leaves out a portion. The data show around 21,000 clones, approximately 84% seen once. About this clone: Its antigen is undetermined.

The ends were cut back, 0 bases at V and 10 bases at J, with 14 bases in the middle. The CDR3 extends over 15 amino acids. Germline V gene sequence: CDR1 SGDLS, CDR2 YYNGEE. This specimen was PBMCs, taken after anti-PD-1 therapy. The rearrangement joins TRBV9 to TRBJ1-6; D is undetermined. This sequence was found in a human donor with advanced basal cell or squamous cell carcinoma (not recorded which). The CDR3 spells CASSVAGRDHSPLHF. In DNA form, the CDR3 reads TGTGCCAGCAGCGTAGCGGGAAGAGATCACTCACCCCTCCACTTT.